Reported below is one T cell receptor (beta chain). The same CDR3 is also encoded by other DNA sequences in this sample. The sample originates from a study of shared clonotypes between healthy human individuals. Deep-level running was used for the assay. In the source study's methods: ImmunoSEQ output lacked quality scores and full-length reads, limiting matched filtering. The table came from immunoSEQ multiplex PCR; TCRdb's copy has only in-frame clones and leaves some out. That table is the source of V, J and clone size, and D and trimming were worked out from the DNA. The repertoire holds about 2.1 million clones, 85% to 95% seen once, with about 1.7% in the top ten. Naive CD8 cells lacked CD45RO, underwent positive selection for CCR7 and left out terminally differentiated effector memory CD45RA+ cells. The CDR3 runs to 15 residues. Deletions cut 0 bases from V and 1 base from J, with 7 bases between. The germline gives CDR1 MGHRA, CDR2 YSYEKL.

The sequence was obtained from a man aged 18 to 29 in good health. Some clones in this sample may be carry-over from other donors' samples. The sequencing input was naive CD8+ T cells from PBMCs. This rearrangement joins TRBV4-1 to TRBJ1-5; D not certain. This CDR3 reads CASSQEGRSNQPQHF. In DNA form, the CDR3 reads TGCGCCAGCAGCCAAGAGGGCAGGAGCAATCAGCCCCAGCATTTT.